The sequence of this TCR beta chain was determined in a study of OX40 agonist ivuxolimab in advanced cancers. Study context: Patients treated during dose escalation were battling hepatocellular carcinoma, melanoma, renal cell or head and neck cancer. Three patients, one with hepatocellular carcinoma and two with cutaneous melanoma, achieved partial responses.

The CDR3 has 15 amino acids. In germline, CDR1 is KGHSH, CDR2 LQKENI. Trimming cost V 1 base and J 0 bases, with 10 bases left between them. Anyone with autoimmune disease history or systemic immunosuppression was excluded. Notes on the study in general: Clonal expansion was seen in CD4+ and CD8+ blood T cells by week 6 at 0.1 to 3.0 mg/kg.

Produced via immunoSEQ multiplex PCR; TCRdb's table is partial and in-frame only. The profile shows about 26,000 clones, around three quarters of them singletons. This clone has a handful of counts. Its antigen is not identified. This TCR was recovered from an adult with an advanced solid tumor such as melanoma, head and neck, liver or kidney cancer. Sequencing was performed on CD4+ or CD8+ T cells sorted from blood, taken in a trial of the OX40 agonist ivuxolimab. The rearrangement links TRBV18 to TRBJ2-7; D gene uncertain. CDR3 in DNA: TGTGCCAGCTCACCACAGCCGTTTAGCTCCTACGAGCAGTACTTC. Protein: CASSPQPFSSYEQYF.